This TCR beta chain was documented in a study of T cells of healthy individuals. This CDR3 has 15 amino acids. Per germline, CDR1 SQVTM and CDR2 ANQGSEA. V lost 6 bases, J lost 0 bases, and 6 bases stayed unmatched. TCRdb called the 5' RACE reads again in MiXCR, with one record for every CDR3 protein. The data show 65,000 to 95,000 distinct CDR3 sequences, 4% to 5.5% seen once. This clonotype was recorded many times. The chain links TRBV29-1 to TRBJ2-3; 10 positions match TRBD2. The origin of this receptor is a female donor in good health. The CDR3 protein is CSVGLLAGSTDTQYF. Written as DNA, the CDR3 is TGCAGCGTAGGTTTACTAGCGGGAAGCACAGATACGCAGTATTTT.